This T cell receptor (beta chain) was recovered during a study of T cell repertoires in cytomegalovirus infection. Study overall: Public signatures in TCR beta pointed to CMV infection and matching HLA type. General study points: Public TCR beta family frequency separated CMV-and-HLA carriers, including in an independent cohort. Ex vivo responses were dominated by HLA-C-restricted CMV-specific TCR beta clonotypes.

There are 16 residues in the CDR3. Germline values: CDR1 SEHNR, CDR2 FQNEAQ (reference sequence). Trimming pared 1 base from V and 6 bases from J, leaving 18 bases between. There are many counts of this clonotype. Its target is unknown. TCRdb reprocessed the reads via MiXCR and lists one record per CDR3 protein. The sample records about 270,000 distinct CDR3 sequences, about 20% being singletons. Sequenced material: cultured PBMCs, taken from culture after CMV antigen stimulation. The chain recombines TRBV7-9 with TRBJ1-2; the D gene is possibly TRBD1 (6 bases). This receptor was identified in a human donor in good health (CMV status not recorded). Some clones in this sample may be carry-over from other donors' samples. The CDR3 region has the DNA TGTGCCAGCAGCTTAGGTCGACAGGAGAATTCGCATGGCTACACCTTC. This codes for CASSLGRQENSHGYTF. Supplemented by reference TRBV7-9 and TRBJ1-2, the full variable domain reads DTGVSQNPRHKITKRGQNVTFRCDPISEHNRLYWYRQTLGQGPEFLTYFQNEAQLEKSRLLSDRFSAERPKGSFSTLEIQRTEQGDSAMYLCASSLGRQENSHGYTFGSGTRLTVV.